This T cell receptor (beta chain) comes out of a study of blood T cell repertoires in COVID-19. On the study more broadly: The cDNA or gDNA used as material had been derived from T cells, B-cell-depleted T cells, or PBMCs.

The assay was immunoSEQ multiplex PCR, and TCRdb's table has in-frame clones only and misses some. Of about 70,000 clones in the sample, around 91% were seen once. V trimming: 0 bases; J trimming: 5 bases; junction bases outside the gene matches: 0. Per germline, CDR1 MNHNY and CDR2 SVGAGI (reference sequence). The CDR3 consists of 13 residues. The specimen sequenced was peripheral blood. The chain uses TRBV6-6 and TRBJ1-1, with 7 positions matching TRBD1. This sequence originates from a human donor in a cohort sampled during active COVID-19. CDR3: CASSYSDRTEAFF. CDR3 sequence (DNA): TGTGCCAGCAGTTACTCGGACAGGACTGAAGCTTTCTTT.